The entry below gives a single T cell receptor beta chain sequence along with its context. Its matching antigen is unknown. There are 14 residues in the CDR3. With 1 base clipped from V and 7 bases from J, the junction kept 4 bases outside the gene matches. Germline V CDR1 and CDR2: KGHSH, LQKENI. The method was immunoSEQ multiplex PCR; TCRdb's version includes in-frame clones alone and lacks a portion of them. Found here are roughly 120,000 clones, approximately 85% of them singletons; the top ten hold roughly 3.9%. The data were taken from a study of T cell responses to AZD1222 COVID-19 vaccine. Study observations and caveats: Donor demographics were predominantly white British with a female majority; clonal diversity may be underestimated. Spike was spanned by vaccine-associated CD4 TCRs, which were dominant at 160-218 and 743-854.

This receptor was obtained from an adult in good health. The chain carries TRBV18 and TRBJ1-1; 9 bases agree with TRBD1. The sample here was peripheral blood, taken on day 0 of MenACWY control vaccination. Here the CDR3 reads CASSPQQGADEAFF. The CDR3 nucleotides read TGTGCCAGCTCACCACAACAGGGGGCAGATGAAGCTTTCTTT.